This T cell receptor beta chain is drawn from a study of cytomegalovirus exposure and HLA in healthy donors. The overall study: Earlier work reported 117 million unique TCR beta sequences from 180 million or so T cells. Points from the study as a whole: Per a later analysis, HLA-associated TCR beta chains showed more clonal expansion than other, equally common TCR beta chains. It was reported that TCR beta sequences correctly inferred the HLA-A and HLA-B alleles for most subjects.

This CDR3 contains 13 residues. Losses at the gene ends were 2 bases for V and 9 bases for J; bases not matched to a gene: 5. The germline gives CDR1 SQVTM, CDR2 ANQGSEA. 13 Jbeta primers and 60 Vbeta primers were used for the PCR. Method: immunoSEQ multiplex PCR; TCRdb's copy keeps in-frame clones and lacks some. This sample lists approximately 37,000 clones; its ten largest clones have approximately 9%. Comments on this clone: Its specificity is not known.

Sequenced input: PBMCs. This TCR derives from a man in his forties in good health and CMV-seropositive. The V gene is TRBV29-1, the J gene TRBJ2-1, with TRBD2 matching 9 bases. CDR3 loop: CSVERLAGIEQFF. The CDR3 DNA sequence: TGCAGCGTTGAAAGGCTAGCGGGGATTGAGCAGTTCTTC.